This T cell receptor beta chain appears in the sequencing data of a study of T-cell reconstitution after alpha-beta-depleted transplantation in children. A library of TCRbeta sequences, prepared with unique molecular identifiers, was generated. From the PCR reads, TCRdb called clonotypes with MiXCR, one entry per CDR3 protein. The table shows over 400,000 distinct CDR3 sequences, with roughly an eighth occurring only once. From germline, CDR1 is LNHDA and CDR2 SQIVND (reference sequence). The CDR3 contains 14 residues. The V gene lost 2 bases and the J gene lost 0 bases, with 6 bases spanning the gap.

The sequence came from a human donor who donated a stem cell graft to a child with combined immunodeficiency. The sample here was PBMCs from the stem cell graft donor, taken from the stem cell graft. The rearrangement uses TRBV19 and TRBJ2-3, with D maybe TRBD2 (5 bases). The CDR3 is CASSITGSTDTQYF. CDR3 nucleotides: TGTGCCAGTAGTATAACGGGAAGCACAGATACGCAGTATTTT.